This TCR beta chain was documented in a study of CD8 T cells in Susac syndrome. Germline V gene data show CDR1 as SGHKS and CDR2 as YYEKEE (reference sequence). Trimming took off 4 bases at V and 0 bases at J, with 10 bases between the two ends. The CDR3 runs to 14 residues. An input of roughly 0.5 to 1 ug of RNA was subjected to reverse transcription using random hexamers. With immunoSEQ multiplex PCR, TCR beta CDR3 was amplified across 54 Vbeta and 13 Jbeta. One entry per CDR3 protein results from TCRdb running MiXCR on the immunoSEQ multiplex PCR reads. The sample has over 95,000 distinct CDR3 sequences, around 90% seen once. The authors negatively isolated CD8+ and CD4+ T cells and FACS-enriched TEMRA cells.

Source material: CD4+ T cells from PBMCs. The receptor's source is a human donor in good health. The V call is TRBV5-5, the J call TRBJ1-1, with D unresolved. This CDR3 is CASSPYALNTEAFF. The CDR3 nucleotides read TGTGCCAGCAGCCCGTACGCTCTGAACACTGAAGCTTTCTTT. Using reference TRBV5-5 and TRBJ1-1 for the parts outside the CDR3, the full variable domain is DAGVTQSPTHLIKTRGQQVTLRCSPISGHKSVSWYQQVLGQGPQFIFQYYEKEERGRGNFPDRFSARQFPNYSSELNVNALLLGDSALYLCASSPYALNTEAFFGQGTRLTVV.